This T cell receptor beta chain was documented in a study of cytomegalovirus exposure and HLA in healthy donors. This CDR3 spans 14 amino acids. Trimming removed 7 bases at V and 0 bases at J, with 12 bases between. Per the germline V gene, CDR1 is SGHVS and CDR2 is FQNEAQ. 13 Jbeta primers and 60 Vbeta primers were used for the PCR. The assay was immunoSEQ multiplex PCR, and TCRdb's table has in-frame clones only and misses some. Of around 130,000 clones in the sample, 82% are singletons; the top ten hold 2.5% to 3.5%. The sequence derives from a boy between 2 and 10 years old in good health and CMV-seronegative. The sequenced material came from PBMCs. The chain joins TRBV7-8 to TRBJ1-2; maybe TRBD1 (5 bases). DNA for the CDR3: TGTGCCAGCAAACCAGGGCCTTCTAACTATGGCTACACCTTC. Protein product: CASKPGPSNYGYTF.